One and the same sample provided the 12 T cell receptor beta chains below, sequenced in a study of blood T cell repertoires in COVID-19. Clones were sequenced by immunoSEQ multiplex PCR, and TCRdb holds only the in-frame ones, with some missing. Among hundreds of thousands of clones listed, approximately 80% were seen once. The specimen sequenced was peripheral blood. The receptors originated from an older man with acute or convalescent COVID-19.

The CDR3 is CASSLMRADTQYF. The CDR3 region has the DNA TGTGCCAGCAGTTTGATGCGCGCAGATACGCAGTATTTT. The rearrangement joins TRBV12-3 or TRBV12-4 to TRBJ2-3; D is uncertain. The CDR3 extends over 13 amino acids. V lost 3 bases to trimming and J lost 4 bases, with 8 bases between them.

The genes are TRBV7-9 and TRBJ2-1, with 14 positions matching TRBD2. CDR1 is SEHNR and CDR2 is FQNEAQ in the germline V gene (reference sequence). CDR3 length: 16 residues. Unmatched junction bases numbered 9, after V lost 4 bases and J lost 10 bases. In DNA, the CDR3 is TGTGCCAGCAGCTCTCCGGGACTAGCGGGGGCGAAGGAGCAGTTCTTC. Translated, it gives CASSSPGLAGAKEQFF.

This rearrangement joins TRBV10-1 to TRBJ2-7, with D possibly being TRBD2 (5 bases). Between the trimmed V and J ends, which lost 3 bases and 3 bases, there was a span of 15 bases. The CDR3 runs to 15 residues. Germline lookup yields CDR1 WNHNN and CDR2 SYGVQD (reference sequence). CDR3 amino acids: CASSEWVSGFYEQYF. Written as DNA, the CDR3 is TGCGCCAGCAGTGAATGGGTTTCGGGGTTCTACGAGCAGTACTTC.

This sequence joins TRBV7-9 and TRBJ1-1; maybe TRBD1 (5 bases). Germline V gene data show CDR1 as SEHNR and CDR2 as FQNEAQ (reference sequence). V lost 4 bases, J lost 5 bases, and 14 bases lay in between. The CDR3 covers 14 residues. CDR3 bases: TGTGCCAGCAGCTGGAGGGACCCCAGGACTGAAGCTTTCTTT. It codes for CASSWRDPRTEAFF.

The CDR3 DNA reads as TGTGCCAGCAGTTTGCGGGGCAGGGGGTACAGCAATCAGCCCCAGCATTTT. Protein product: CASSLRGRGYSNQPQHF. This chain connects TRBV27 to TRBJ1-5; TRBD1 matches at 7 bases. Unmatched junction bases numbered 9, after V lost 3 bases and J lost 1 base. The CDR3 runs 17 residues. In germline, CDR1 is MNHEY, CDR2 SMNVEV (reference sequence).

The genes are TRBV20-1 and TRBJ2-1; D might be TRBD1 (5 bases). In germline, CDR1 is DFQATT, CDR2 SNEGSKA (reference sequence). The CDR3 sequence is 11 residues long. V was trimmed by 5 bases and J by 7 bases, leaving 9 bases between them. CDR3 amino acids: CSAGTGNEQFF. In DNA form, the CDR3 reads TGCAGTGCTGGCACAGGAAATGAGCAGTTCTTC.

This clone has only one observation. The genes are TRBV24-1 and TRBJ2-6; no clear D. CDR3 length equals 13 residues. Between the trimmed V and J ends, which lost 9 bases and 4 bases, there was a span of 9 bases. Germline assignment: CDR1 KGHDR and CDR2 SFDVKD. Here the CDR3 reads CATESGGANVLTF. In nucleotides, the CDR3 is TGTGCCACCGAATCTGGCGGGGCCAACGTCCTGACTTTC.

V is TRBV28 and J is TRBJ1-5; the match to TRBD1 covers 10 bases. This CDR3 has 20 amino acids. J lost 0 bases, V lost 4 bases, and 15 bases had no gene match. CDR1 is MDHEN and CDR2 is SYDVKM in the germline V gene. The CDR3 sequence: CASSSPNSATGGYSNQPQHF. Written as DNA, the CDR3 is TGTGCCAGCAGTTCCCCGAACTCCGCGACAGGGGGCTATAGCAATCAGCCCCAGCATTTT.

The chain joins TRBV5-1 to TRBJ2-3; TRBD1 is a possible D gene (5 bases). The CDR3 totals 13 residues. The ends were cut back, 10 bases at V and 2 bases at J, with 14 bases in the middle. The germline gives CDR1 SGHRS, CDR2 YFSETQ. CDR3 region: CASQQADTDTQYF. DNA for the CDR3: TGCGCCTCACAACAGGCGGACACAGATACGCAGTATTTT.

V and J are TRBV18 and TRBJ1-4; the D gene is possibly TRBD1 (5 bases). V was pared by 3 bases and J by 12 bases, with 23 bases between. Germline V CDR1 and CDR2: KGHSH, LQKENI. This CDR3 is built from 16 residues. CDR3 protein: CASSPNQGTQPTELFF. CDR3 bases: TGTGCCAGCTCACCGAACCAGGGCACTCAACCGACGGAACTGTTTTTT.

The rearrangement links TRBV18 to TRBJ1-2; maybe TRBD1 (6 bases). The V gene lost 3 bases and the J gene lost 8 bases, with 16 bases spanning the gap. CDR1 KGHSH and CDR2 LQKENI come from the germline V gene. This CDR3 has 14 residues. CDR3 nucleotide sequence: TGTGCCAGCTCACCTCTGACAGGCGGTAGAGGCTACACCTTC. Translated, it gives CASSPLTGGRGYTF.

There are a few counts of this clone. This chain connects TRBV11-2 to TRBJ1-4; D ambiguous. Per the germline V gene, CDR1 is SGHAT and CDR2 is FQNNGV. V was shortened by 1 base and J by 5 bases, with 11 bases between the two germline ends. CDR3 length: 15 residues. The chain's CDR3 is CASSLGGLPNEKLFF. CDR3 DNA sequence: TGTGCCAGCAGCTTAGGAGGTTTGCCGAATGAAAAACTGTTTTTT. The full variable domain, with the rest looked up from reference TRBV11-2 and TRBJ1-4, is EAGVAQSPRYKIIEKRQSVAFWCNPISGHATLYWYQQILGQGPKLLIQFQNNGVVDDSQLPKDRFSAERLKGVDSTLKIQPAKLEDSAVYLCASSLGGLPNEKLFFGSGTQLSVL.